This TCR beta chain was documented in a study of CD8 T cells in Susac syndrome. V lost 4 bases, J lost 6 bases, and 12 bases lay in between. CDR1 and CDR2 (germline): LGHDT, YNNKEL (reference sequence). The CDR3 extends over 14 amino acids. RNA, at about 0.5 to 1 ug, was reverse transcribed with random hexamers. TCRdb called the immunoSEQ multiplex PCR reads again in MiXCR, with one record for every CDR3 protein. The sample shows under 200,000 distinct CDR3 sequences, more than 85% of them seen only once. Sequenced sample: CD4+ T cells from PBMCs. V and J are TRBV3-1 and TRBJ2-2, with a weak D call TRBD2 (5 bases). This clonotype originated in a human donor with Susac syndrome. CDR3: CASSRTGSPGELFF. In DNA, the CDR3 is TGTGCCAGCAGCCGTACTGGGAGTCCCGGGGAGCTGTTTTTT.